The next 8 T cell receptor beta chains were all read from a single sample in a study of cytomegalovirus exposure and HLA in healthy donors. PCR primers comprised 60 Vbeta and 13 Jbeta primers. Produced via immunoSEQ multiplex PCR; TCRdb's table is partial and in-frame only. In the table there are 130,000 or so clones, roughly 78% of which are singletons. Input material: PBMCs. All receptors derive from a man in his fifties or sixties in good health and CMV-seropositive.

This sequence joins TRBV7-9 and TRBJ2-7; 10 nucleotides agree with TRBD1. The CDR3 is 19 amino acids. Germline V gene sequence: CDR1 SEHNR, CDR2 FQNEAQ (reference sequence). The V gene end was trimmed by 1 base and the J gene end by 4 bases; junction bases not matched to a gene: 16. The CDR3 region is CASSLGARDRGINRYEQYF. The CDR3 nucleotides are TGTGCCAGCAGCTTAGGAGCTAGGGACAGGGGAATTAATAGGTACGAGCAGTACTTC.

The chain has TRBV2 and TRBJ2-4; 8 bases agree with TRBD1. V lost 3 bases to trimming and J lost 6 bases; unmatched junction nucleotides: 4. CDR3 length equals 14 residues. Germline CDR1 SNHLY, CDR2 FYNNEI. CDR3 sequence: CASSESQGANIQYF. DNA for the CDR3: TGTGCCAGCAGTGAGTCGCAGGGGGCAAACATTCAGTACTTC.

This chain links TRBV5-6 with TRBJ2-5; D may be TRBD1 (5 bases). Trimming removed 2 bases from V and 5 bases from J, with 16 bases in between. The CDR3 is 15 amino acids. Germline CDR1 reads SGHDT; CDR2 reads YYEEEE. The CDR3 region has the DNA TGTGCCAGCAGCTTAGATCTTTTCAGGGCCGAGACCCAGTACTTC. Protein product: CASSLDLFRAETQYF.

The sample holds a few counts of this clone. The rearrangement uses TRBV19 and TRBJ2-1; 10 positions agree with TRBD2. Germline CDR1 LNHDA, CDR2 SQIVND (reference sequence). V gave up 4 bases and J gave up 7 bases; unmatched junction bases: 13. The CDR3 extends over 17 amino acids. The CDR3, as DNA: TGTGCCAGTAGTAGGAGATTAGCGGGAGGTCTGGGGAATGAGCAGTTCTTC. Translated, it gives CASSRRLAGGLGNEQFF.

The rearrangement joins TRBV19 to TRBJ2-7, with 11 bases aligning to TRBD2. The CDR3 extends over 16 amino acids. The ends lost 1 base at V and 6 bases at J; junction bases unmatched: 8. CDR1 and CDR2 (germline): LNHDA, SQIVND (reference sequence). CDR3 DNA sequence: TGTGCCAGTAGTATAGGCTTGGGACTAGCGGCGGGCGAGCAGTACTTC. Encoded protein: CASSIGLGLAAGEQYF.

V and J are TRBV11-2 and TRBJ2-7, with 11 bases fitting TRBD1. The junction had 10 bases not matched to a gene; V was cut back by 1 base and J by 5 bases. The CDR3 has 17 residues. The germline V gene has CDR1 SGHAT and CDR2 FQNNGV. Written as DNA, the CDR3 is TGTGCCAGCAGCTTAGGGACAGGGGGCGGCCGGGCCAACGAGCAGTACTTC. Amino acids: CASSLGTGGGRANEQYF.

This chain links TRBV6-6 with TRBJ1-1; TRBD1 matches 7 bases. CDR3 size: 14 residues. Germline V gives CDR1 MNHNY, CDR2 SVGAGI (reference sequence). V was clipped by 6 bases and J by 0 bases; unmatched bases: 4. DNA of the CDR3: TGTGCCAGCAGCCCGGACAGGATGAACACTGAAGCTTTCTTT. This codes for CASSPDRMNTEAFF.

The chain has TRBV11-2 and TRBJ2-7; D is possibly TRBD1 (5 bases). The CDR3 contains 14 residues. Germline-derived CDR1 and CDR2 are SGHAT and FQNNGV. Trimming shortened V by 1 base and J by 5 bases, and 12 bases separated the two germline ends. As DNA, the CDR3 is TGTGCCAGCAGCTTAGTTCAGGGTGGCAACGAGCAGTACTTC. This sequence encodes CASSLVQGGNEQYF.